These 31 T cell receptor beta chains came from one sample sequenced in a study of T cells in Graves' hyperthyroidism and ophthalmopathy. The TCR beta CDR3 regions underwent amplification using RNA transcripts as the source. A first-round RT-PCR of the TCR CDR3 used the HTBI primer set. TCRdb re-called the multiplex PCR reads with MiXCR, one entry per CDR3 protein. The sample lists over 500,000 distinct CDR3 sequences; 17% were seen once. The material sequenced was blood. These receptors originate from a young woman with Graves' ophthalmopathy.

A few counts support this clonotype. The rearrangement joins TRBV29-1 to TRBJ1-2; 9 bases align to TRBD1. Germline values: CDR1 SQVTM, CDR2 ANQGSEA. V was pared by 7 bases and J by 1 base, with 7 bases of the junction left unmatched. This CDR3 spans 14 amino acids. CDR3 residues: CSAGQGQGNYGYTF. The CDR3 region has the DNA TGCAGCGCGGGACAGGGTCAGGGTAACTATGGCTACACCTTC. The variable domain in full, completed from reference TRBV29-1 and TRBJ1-2, reads SAVISQKPSRDICQRGTSLTIQCQVDSQVTMMFWYRQQPGQSLTLIATANQGSEATYESGFVIDKFPISRPNLTFSTLTVSNMSPEDSSIYLCSAGQGQGNYGYTFGSGTRLTVV.

The chain is built from TRBV11-2 and TRBJ2-1; 12 bases line up with TRBD2. J gave up 1 base and V 4 bases, and 11 bases lay outside the gene matches. This CDR3 has 19 amino acids. Germline loops: CDR1 SGHAT, CDR2 FQNNGV. The CDR3 nucleotides read TGTGCCAGCAGCTCGAGACTAGCGGGAGATGTCTTATCCTACAATGAGCAGTTCTTC. Its protein product is CASSSRLAGDVLSYNEQFF.

This clonotype came up many times. This chain uses TRBV7-8 with TRBJ1-5; D possibly corresponds to TRBD1 (5 bases). V was cut by 1 base and J by 6 bases, with 19 bases left in between. The CDR3 sequence is 17 residues long. In germline, CDR1 is SGHVS, CDR2 FQNEAQ. CDR3 in DNA: TGTGCCAGCAGCTTAGTCCCGAGCGGGGGATGGGGTCAGCCCCAGCATTTT. Its protein is CASSLVPSGGWGQPQHF.

This clonotype was seen repeatedly, ten times or more. The J gene is TRBJ2-7, the V gene TRBV6-1; D is unresolved. The CDR3 has 13 amino acids. V was shortened by 5 bases and J by 3 bases, with 11 bases between the two germline ends. CDR1 and CDR2 from the germline V gene are MNHNS and SASEGT. The CDR3 DNA follows: TGTGCCAGCAGTAGCCCTGGTGTCTACGAGCAGTACTTC. This sequence encodes CASSSPGVYEQYF.

The chain is built from TRBV5-4 and TRBJ2-2, with D perhaps matching TRBD1 or TRBD2 (5 bases each). Trimming shortened V by 5 bases and J by 1 base, and 12 bases separated the two germline ends. The CDR3 runs to 15 residues. Germline V gives CDR1 SGHNT, CDR2 YYREEE (reference sequence). The CDR3 bases are TGTGCCAGCAGGTCCGGGACCTTGAACACCGGGGAGCTGTTTTTT. Protein product: CASRSGTLNTGELFF.

The J gene is TRBJ1-5, the V gene TRBV19, with 8 bases aligning to TRBD1. The CDR3 is 16 residues long. The junction had 7 bases not matched to a gene; V was cut back by 6 bases and J by 0 bases. CDR1 and CDR2 (germline): LNHDA, SQIVND (reference sequence). The CDR3 is CASSWGTGDSNQPQHF. The DNA of the CDR3 is TGTGCCAGTAGCTGGGGGACAGGCGATAGCAATCAGCCCCAGCATTTT.

At least ten counts were recorded for this clonotype. This chain uses TRBV10-3 with TRBJ1-1, with D uncertain. Between the trimmed V and J ends, which lost 0 bases and 4 bases, there was a span of 6 bases. The germline CDR1 and CDR2 sequences are ENHRY and SYGVKD. This CDR3 region has 13 residues. CDR3 protein: CAISESTATEAFF. CDR3 bases: TGTGCCATCAGTGAGTCTACGGCCACTGAAGCTTTCTTT.

This clonotype was recorded a few times. The V call is TRBV4-1, the J call TRBJ2-1; TRBD2 agrees at 7 bases. Unmatched junction bases numbered 9, after V lost 4 bases and J lost 0 bases. Germline V gene data show CDR1 as MGHRA and CDR2 as YSYEKL. This CDR3 is 17 amino acids long. As DNA, the CDR3 is TGCGCCAGCAGCCTCCTTGCTAGCGGCAGCTCCTACAATGAGCAGTTCTTC. Encoded protein: CASSLLASGSSYNEQFF.

This clonotype has more than one count but fewer than ten. V is TRBV10-3 and J is TRBJ2-3, with D perhaps given as TRBD1 or TRBD2 (5 bases each). This CDR3 region has 13 residues. Germline V lookup: CDR1 ENHRY, CDR2 SYGVKD. V dropped 10 bases and J dropped 4 bases, with 15 bases sitting between them. The CDR3 region is CASQGEYADTQYF. DNA for the CDR3: TGTGCCAGTCAAGGGGAGTACGCAGATACGCAGTATTTT.

This clonotype was recorded at least ten times. The chain joins TRBV28 to TRBJ2-3; TRBD2 agrees at 7 bases. From germline, CDR1 is MDHEN and CDR2 SYDVKM. This CDR3 spans 15 amino acids. Trimming took 6 bases from V and 1 from J; bases not matched to a gene: 7. CDR3 sequence reads: CASRNLAVGTDTQYF. The CDR3 nucleotides read TGTGCCAGCAGAAATCTAGCGGTGGGCACAGATACGCAGTATTTT.

This clonotype was recorded many times. The chain couples TRBV11-2 to TRBJ1-1, with D perhaps matching TRBD1 (5 bases). The length of the CDR3 is 13 residues. The V gene lost 5 bases and the J gene lost 11 bases, with 18 bases spanning the gap. Per germline, CDR1 SGHAT and CDR2 FQNNGV. CDR3 loop: CASSLDQGLEAFF. CDR3 sequence (DNA): TGTGCCAGCAGCCTTGATCAGGGCCTTGAGGCTTTCTTT.

Concerning this clonotype itself: Just one base apart from a much larger clone, this may be a read error. Here the CDR3 reads CARSLKIGEAYEQYF. In nucleotides, the CDR3 is TGTGCCCGCAGCTTAAAAATAGGGGAAGCCTACGAGCAGTACTTC. The rearrangement uses TRBV11-2 and TRBJ2-7; a weak D match, TRBD1 (5 bases). The CDR3 contains 15 residues. Per germline, CDR1 SGHAT and CDR2 FQNNGV.

The sample holds many counts of this clonotype. The J gene is TRBJ2-3, the V gene TRBV7-9; the D is unclear. This CDR3 region has 13 residues. Germline V lookup: CDR1 SEHNR, CDR2 FQNEAQ (reference sequence). V was trimmed by 4 bases and J by 4 bases, leaving 9 bases between them. CDR3: CASSSNTADTQYF. CDR3 sequence (DNA): TGTGCCAGCAGCTCGAATACCGCAGATACGCAGTATTTT.

The genes are TRBV9 and TRBJ1-3; D call uncertain. Germline V lookup: CDR1 SGDLS, CDR2 YYNGEE. This CDR3 is built from 13 residues. Trimming stripped 0 bases from V and 6 bases from J, with 7 bases between. The CDR3: CASSVGQPNTIYF. In DNA, the CDR3 is TGTGCCAGCAGCGTAGGTCAGCCAAACACCATATATTTT.

The chain links TRBV19 to TRBJ1-4; 7 bases match TRBD1. CDR1 LNHDA and CDR2 SQIVND come from the germline V gene (reference sequence). This CDR3 is built from 14 residues. V dropped 6 bases and J dropped 3; count of bases not matched to a gene: 4. CDR3: CASSRDRANEKLFF. The CDR3 region has the DNA TGTGCCAGTAGCCGGGACAGAGCTAATGAAAAACTGTTTTTT.

The chain recombines TRBV20-1 with TRBJ2-2; 13 nucleotides match TRBD2. Unmatched junction bases numbered 13, after V lost 5 bases and J lost 7 bases. Germline-derived CDR1 and CDR2 are DFQATT and SNEGSKA (reference sequence). CDR3 length: 17 amino acids. CDR3 sequence: CSAGSTSGGRIGGELFF. CDR3 sequence (DNA): TGCAGTGCTGGATCGACTAGCGGGGGGAGGATCGGCGGGGAGCTGTTTTTT.

This clonotype was seen ten or more times. The gene calls are TRBV27 and TRBJ2-7, with TRBD1 matching 8 bases. Trimming at V came to 2 bases and at J to 2 bases, leaving 8 bases not matched to a gene. Germline CDR1 reads MNHEY; CDR2 reads SMNVEV (reference sequence). CDR3 length: 16 amino acids. As DNA, the CDR3 is TGTGCCAGCAGTTTAACCCCATGGACAGGGACCTACGAGCAGTACTTC. Amino acids: CASSLTPWTGTYEQYF.

This clonotype was seen ten or more times. V gene TRBV28 combines with J gene TRBJ1-2; 8 nucleotides match TRBD1. CDR3 length equals 15 residues. J gave up 1 base and V 8 bases, and 9 bases lay outside the gene matches. Per the germline V gene, CDR1 is MDHEN and CDR2 is SYDVKM. The CDR3 region is CASCPPGQVNYGYTF. The CDR3 nucleotides are TGTGCCAGCTGCCCACCGGGACAGGTTAACTATGGCTACACCTTC.

This clonotype was counted only a few times. This chain links TRBV4-3 with TRBJ2-5; TRBD1 agrees at 8 bases. Germline V gives CDR1 LGHNA, CDR2 YSLEER. The CDR3 has 16 amino acids. The J segment lost 4 bases and the V segment lost 0 bases, leaving 7 bases of the junction unmatched. CDR3: CASSQEAGTGGETQYF. CDR3 bases: TGCGCCAGCAGCCAAGAGGCTGGGACAGGTGGAGAGACCCAGTACTTC.

This clonotype was counted many times. The rearrangement uses TRBV11-3 and TRBJ2-3; 9 bases are a match to TRBD2. Trimming removed 5 bases from V and 3 bases from J; junction bases left unmatched: 3. The CDR3 length is 14 residues. The germline V gene encodes CDR1 SGHNT and CDR2 YENEEA. For the CDR3, the DNA is TGTGCCAGCAGCAGAGCGGGAGGTACAGATACGCAGTATTTT. Its protein is CASSRAGGTDTQYF.

This clonotype was found a few times. J is TRBJ2-1 and V is TRBV19; 7 bases line up with TRBD1. The CDR3 is 12 residues long. Losses at the gene ends were 9 bases for V and 10 bases for J; bases not matched to a gene: 9. The germline gives CDR1 LNHDA, CDR2 SQIVND (reference sequence). CDR3 loop: CASERQGGEQFF. The CDR3 DNA reads TGTGCCAGCGAGAGACAGGGCGGCGAGCAGTTCTTC.

This clonotype has at least ten counts. The chain links TRBV28 to TRBJ1-5; 7 bases line up with TRBD1. Germline CDR1 is MDHEN and CDR2 is SYDVKM. This CDR3 region has 16 residues. Trimming took 5 bases from V and 0 from J; bases not matched to a gene: 7. Here the CDR3 reads CASSRGDRISNQPQHF. CDR3 in DNA: TGTGCCAGCAGTCGAGGGGACAGAATTAGCAATCAGCCCCAGCATTTT.

Ten or more counts support this clonotype. The chain has TRBV5-1 and TRBJ2-7; 8 bases are shared with TRBD1. The CDR3 totals 14 residues. CDR1 and CDR2 (germline): SGHRS, YFSETQ. Trimming cost V 4 bases and J 6 bases; bases outside gene matches: 9. The CDR3 region has the DNA TGCGCCAGCAGCCTACTGGACAGGGTCGTCGAGCAGTACTTC. Translation: CASSLLDRVVEQYF.

This clonotype was seen ten or more times. This sequence joins TRBV27 and TRBJ2-1; a weak D match, TRBD2 (5 bases). The length of the CDR3 is 16 residues. Germline assignment: CDR1 MNHEY and CDR2 SMNVEV (reference sequence). Trimming cost V 7 bases and J 4 bases, with 20 bases left between them. CDR3 nucleotides: TGTGCCAGCACCCCGGTAGTGGGCGGGTGGTACAATGAGCAGTTCTTC. Its translation: CASTPVVGGWYNEQFF.

This clonotype was recorded many times. The rearrangement joins TRBV20-1 to TRBJ2-5; 14 bases fit TRBD2. The germline gives CDR1 DFQATT, CDR2 SNEGSKA (reference sequence). The CDR3 extends over 14 amino acids. After removal of 3 bases from V and 5 bases from J, the junction contained 2 bases not matched to a gene. CDR3 sequence (DNA): TGCAGTGCTAGTAGGACTAGCGGGAGGGAGACCCAGTACTTC. Translation gives CSASRTSGRETQYF.

This clonotype was observed many times. This chain connects TRBV2 to TRBJ2-7; no firm D call. Germline V lookup: CDR1 SNHLY, CDR2 FYNNEI. CDR3 length: 14 residues. Deletions cut 2 bases from V and 2 bases from J, with 10 bases between. CDR3: CASSESTLTYEQYF. The CDR3, as DNA: TGTGCCAGCAGTGAATCGACTTTAACCTACGAGCAGTACTTC.

In its sample, this clonotype was seen many times. V usage is TRBV6-1 and J usage is TRBJ1-1, with D maybe TRBD1 (5 bases). The germline V gene has CDR1 MNHNS and CDR2 SASEGT. This CDR3 region has 14 residues. The V end lost 2 bases, the J end lost 5 bases, and 12 bases lay between the germline ends. The DNA for the CDR3 is TGTGCCAGCAGTGAAATTGGGGGGGGGACTGAAGCTTTCTTT. Translating it yields CASSEIGGGTEAFF.

J is TRBJ1-5 and V is TRBV28; the D is unclear. The CDR3 runs to 13 residues. V was shortened by 6 bases and J by 0 bases, with 6 bases between the two germline ends. Germline V gene data show CDR1 as MDHEN and CDR2 as SYDVKM. The CDR3 sequence: CASRGSSNQPQHF. In DNA, the CDR3 is TGTGCCAGCAGAGGGAGTAGCAATCAGCCCCAGCATTTT.

Ten or more counts support this clonotype. The rearrangement uses TRBV7-9 and TRBJ2-3; D remains unclear. Germline values: CDR1 SEHNR, CDR2 FQNEAQ (reference sequence). The V end was cut by 10 bases, the J end by 2 bases, with 13 bases between. The CDR3 has 13 residues. As DNA, the CDR3 is TGTGCCACATCAGAACGAACCACAGATACGCAGTATTTT. This encodes CATSERTTDTQYF.

This sequence joins TRBV29-1 and TRBJ2-7, with D maybe TRBD2 (5 bases). V was trimmed by 1 base and J by 7 bases, leaving 11 bases between them. The CDR3 has 12 residues. Germline CDR1 and CDR2: SQVTM and ANQGSEA. CDR3 in amino acids: CSVEVGLGEQYF. The CDR3 DNA reads as TGCAGCGTTGAAGTCGGACTCGGGGAGCAGTACTTC.

This clonotype was detected ten times or more. The chain is built from TRBV20-1 and TRBJ2-3; 9 nucleotides agree with TRBD2. The CDR3 runs to 15 residues. Germline-derived CDR1 and CDR2 are DFQATT and SNEGSKA (reference sequence). Losses at the gene ends were 3 bases for V and 4 bases for J; bases not matched to a gene: 8. The CDR3 region is CSARAGGPGADTQYF. The CDR3 DNA is TGCAGTGCTAGGGCGGGGGGGCCTGGAGCAGATACGCAGTATTTT.